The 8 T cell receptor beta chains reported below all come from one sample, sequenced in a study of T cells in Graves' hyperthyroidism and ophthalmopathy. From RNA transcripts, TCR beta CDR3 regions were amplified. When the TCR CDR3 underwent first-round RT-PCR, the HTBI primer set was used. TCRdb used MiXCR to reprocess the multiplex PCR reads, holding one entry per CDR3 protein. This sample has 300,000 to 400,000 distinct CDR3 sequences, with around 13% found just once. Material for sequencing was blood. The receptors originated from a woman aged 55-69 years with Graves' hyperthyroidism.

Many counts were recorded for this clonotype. CDR3 nucleotides: TGTGCCAGCAGCCAAGGGTCGACAGGGGACTATGGCTACACCTTC. Residues: CASSQGSTGDYGYTF. V and J are TRBV3-1 and TRBJ1-2; 8 bases fit TRBD1. Trimming cost V 1 base and J 3 bases; bases outside gene matches: 4. Germline CDR1 and CDR2: LGHDT and YNNKEL (reference sequence). There are 15 residues in the CDR3.

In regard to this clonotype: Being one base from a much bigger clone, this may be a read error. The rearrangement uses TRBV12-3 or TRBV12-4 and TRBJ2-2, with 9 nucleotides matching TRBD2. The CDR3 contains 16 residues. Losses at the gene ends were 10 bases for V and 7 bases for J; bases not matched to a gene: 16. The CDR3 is CANSSGTSSGGGELFF. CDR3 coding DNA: TGTGCCAACAGCTCCGGGACTAGCTCTGGGGGCGGGGAGCTGTTTTTT.

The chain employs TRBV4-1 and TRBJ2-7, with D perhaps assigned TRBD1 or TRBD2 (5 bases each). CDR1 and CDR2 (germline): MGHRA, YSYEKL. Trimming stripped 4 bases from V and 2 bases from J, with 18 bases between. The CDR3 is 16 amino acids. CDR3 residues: CASSPRTPGTAYEQYF. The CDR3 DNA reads TGCGCCAGCAGCCCGAGAACCCCCGGGACCGCCTACGAGCAGTACTTC.

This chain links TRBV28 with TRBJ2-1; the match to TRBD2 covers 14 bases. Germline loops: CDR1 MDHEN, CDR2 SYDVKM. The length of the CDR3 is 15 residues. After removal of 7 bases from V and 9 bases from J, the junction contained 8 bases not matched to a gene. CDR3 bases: TGTGCCAGCATCCCAGGGACTAGCGGGAGAGGTGAGCAGTTCTTC. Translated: CASIPGTSGRGEQFF.

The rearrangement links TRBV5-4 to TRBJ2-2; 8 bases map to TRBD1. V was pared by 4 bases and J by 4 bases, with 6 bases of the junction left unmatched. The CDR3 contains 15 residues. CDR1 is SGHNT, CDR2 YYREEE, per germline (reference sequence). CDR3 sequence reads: CASSLGQVGTGELFF. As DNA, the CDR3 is TGTGCCAGCAGCCTGGGACAGGTTGGCACCGGGGAGCTGTTTTTT.

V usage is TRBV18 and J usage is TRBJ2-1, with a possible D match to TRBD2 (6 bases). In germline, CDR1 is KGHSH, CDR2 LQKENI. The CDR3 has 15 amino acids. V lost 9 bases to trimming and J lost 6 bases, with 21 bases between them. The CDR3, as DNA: TGTGCCAGGTCCCACGCTAGCGATCCTCGCAATGAGCAGTTCTTC. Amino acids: CARSHASDPRNEQFF.

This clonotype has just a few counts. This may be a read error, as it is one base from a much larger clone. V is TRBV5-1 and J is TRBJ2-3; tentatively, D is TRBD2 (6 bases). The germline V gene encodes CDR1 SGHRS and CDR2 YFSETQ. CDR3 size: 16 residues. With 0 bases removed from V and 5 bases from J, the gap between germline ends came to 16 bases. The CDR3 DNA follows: TGCGCCAGCAGCTTGGCTACTAGCATGGGAATAGATACGCAGTATTTT. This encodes CASSLATSMGIDTQYF.

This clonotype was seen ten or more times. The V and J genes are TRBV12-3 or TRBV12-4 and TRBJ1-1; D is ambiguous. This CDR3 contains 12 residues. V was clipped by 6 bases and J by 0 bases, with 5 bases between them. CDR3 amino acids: CASRFVNTEAFF. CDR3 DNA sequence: TGTGCCAGCAGGTTTGTGAACACTGAAGCTTTCTTT.